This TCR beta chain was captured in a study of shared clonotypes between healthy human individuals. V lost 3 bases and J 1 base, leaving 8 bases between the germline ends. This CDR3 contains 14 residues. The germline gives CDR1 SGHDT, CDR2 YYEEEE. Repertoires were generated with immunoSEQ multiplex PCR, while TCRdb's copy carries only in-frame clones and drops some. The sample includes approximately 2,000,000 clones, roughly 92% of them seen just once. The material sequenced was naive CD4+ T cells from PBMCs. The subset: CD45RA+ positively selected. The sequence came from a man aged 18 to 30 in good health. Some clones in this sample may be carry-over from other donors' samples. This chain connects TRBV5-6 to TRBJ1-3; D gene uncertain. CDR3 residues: CASSSPGSGNTIYF. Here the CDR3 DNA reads TGTGCCAGCAGCTCCCCCGGGTCTGGAAACACCATATATTTT.